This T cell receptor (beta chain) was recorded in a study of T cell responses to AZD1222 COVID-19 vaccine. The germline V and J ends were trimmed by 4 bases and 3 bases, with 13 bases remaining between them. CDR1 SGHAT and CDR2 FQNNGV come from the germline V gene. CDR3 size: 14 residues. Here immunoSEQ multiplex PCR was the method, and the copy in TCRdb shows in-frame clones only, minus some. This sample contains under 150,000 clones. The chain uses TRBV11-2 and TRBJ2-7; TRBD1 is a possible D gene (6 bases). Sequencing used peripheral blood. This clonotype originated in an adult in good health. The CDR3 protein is CASSSSLRGYEQYF. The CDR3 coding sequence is TGTGCCAGCAGCTCAAGCCTCAGGGGCTACGAGCAGTACTTC.